The subject of this entry is one TCR beta chain. The germline CDR1 and CDR2 sequences are SGHKS and YYEKEE (reference sequence). V shed 0 bases, J shed 4 bases, and the junction held 6 bases outside the gene matches. This CDR3 region has 16 residues. In the authors' methods: The assay estimated nucleated cells by amplifying reference gene primers. TCRdb's copy holds only in-frame clones and misses some; the assay was immunoSEQ multiplex PCR. The DNA gave D and trimming, while V, J and clone size come from that table. The data hold fewer than 130,000 clones, with about 75% observed a single time. The entry originates in a study of blood T cell repertoires in COVID-19. The wider study: Samples of COVID-19 (acute and convalescent) were obtained from the United States, Italy and Spain. The cDNA or gDNA used as material had been derived from T cells, B-cell-depleted T cells, or PBMCs.

Sequenced material: peripheral blood. The J gene is TRBJ2-3, the V gene TRBV5-5; 9 positions agree with TRBD1. This receptor was taken from a woman over 75 with active or convalescent COVID-19. CDR3 DNA: TGTGCCAGCAGCTTGGCCTTACAGGGGGCGGCAGATACGCAGTATTTT. Translating gives CASSLALQGAADTQYF. The variable domain in full, completed from reference TRBV5-5 and TRBJ2-3, reads DAGVTQSPTHLIKTRGQQVTLRCSPISGHKSVSWYQQVLGQGPQFIFQYYEKEERGRGNFPDRFSARQFPNYSSELNVNALLLGDSALYLCASSLALQGAADTQYFGPGTRLTVL.